These T cell receptor beta chains were read from a single sample in a study of blood T cell repertoires in COVID-19. Repertoires were generated with immunoSEQ multiplex PCR, while TCRdb's copy carries only in-frame clones and drops some. Of approximately 150,000 clones in the sample, around 84% were seen once. Sequencing was carried out using peripheral blood. The receptors come from a woman between 45 and 65 years old with acute or convalescent COVID-19. Both conserved end residues are part of each CDR3. D genes are given only for firm matches. Clone size appears in some rows only: once, few, many, or a class for an expanded clone.

V	size	D	J	DNA	CDR3
TRBV3-1/TRBV3-2	-	-	TRBJ1-1	TGTGCCAGCAGCCAAGTCTGGCCTCGGGGCACTGAAGCTTTCTTT	CASSQVWPRGTEAFF
TRBV30	-	TRBD1	TRBJ2-2	TGTGCCTCCATACCGGGACAGGGGATCACCGGGGAGCTGTTTTTT	CASIPGQGITGELFF
TRBV6-5	-	-	TRBJ1-2	TGTGCCAGCAGCACAGGGTGGGGCTACACCTTC	CASSTGWGYTF
TRBV4-3	once	-	TRBJ2-1	TGCGCCAGCAGCCTTAACCGGGACTCAGCCTACAATGAGCAGTTCTTC	CASSLNRDSAYNEQFF
TRBV7-8	-	TRBD2	TRBJ2-7	TGTGCCAGCAGCTCGAAGGGGAGGGACGGCACCTACGAGCAGTACTTC	CASSSKGRDGTYEQYF
TRBV6-5	few	-	TRBJ1-5	TGTGCCAGCAGTTCCGAGACAGGTAATCAGCCCCAGCATTTT	CASSSETGNQPQHF
TRBV18	-	-	TRBJ1-5	TGTGTCAGCTCACCAGTCGGTGGGGGCGGAGGTCAGCCCCAGCATTTT	CVSSPVGGGGGQPQHF
TRBV30	-	-	TRBJ1-1	TGTGCCTGGAGTGTTTCCAGGGACACTGAAGCTTTCTTT	CAWSVSRDTEAFF
TRBV29-1	-	-	TRBJ1-2	TGCAGCGTTGAGGTAGCTAACTATGGCTACACCTTC	CSVEVANYGYTF
TRBV11-1	-	-	TRBJ1-1	TGTGCCAGCAGCCTTACGCCAGATTTACCCGAAGCTTTCTTT	CASSLTPDLPEAFF
TRBV4-3	few	-	TRBJ1-5	TGCGCCAGCAGCCAAGAGCCGAGCACAGGCCAGCCCCAGCATTTT	CASSQEPSTGQPQHF
TRBV5-1	-	-	TRBJ1-4	TGCGCCAGCAGCTCGGTGTTCGGGTCAACTAATGAAAAACTGTTTTTT	CASSSVFGSTNEKLFF
TRBV6-2/TRBV6-3	once	TRBD1	TRBJ1-1	TGTGCCAGCAGTACCGGACAGGACTGGAAAACTGAAGCTTTCTTT	CASSTGQDWKTEAFF
TRBV7-2	-	TRBD1	TRBJ2-1	TGTGCCAGCAGCTTAAGCAGACAGGGGTCTTTTTTCTTC	CASSLSRQGSFFF
TRBV18	-	-	TRBJ2-7	TGTGCCAGCTCACCACAGGCCATAGGCAACTACTACGAGCAGTACTTC	CASSPQAIGNYYEQYF
TRBV5-1	once	TRBD1	TRBJ1-3	TGCGCCAGCAGCTTGTTAACTGGGACAGGGGGCTCTGGAAACACCATATATTTT	CASSLLTGTGGSGNTIYF
TRBV19	-	-	TRBJ1-6	TGTGCCAGTAGGGGGGCAGGATATAATTCACCCCTCCACTTT	CASRGAGYNSPLHF
TRBV6-5	-	TRBD2	TRBJ2-3	TGTGCCAGCATTCGGACTAGCGGGGCAGATACGCAGTATTTT	CASIRTSGADTQYF
TRBV7-8	-	TRBD2	TRBJ2-1	TGTGCCAGCAGCGAATGGACTAGCGGGGGAGGTGAGCAGTTCTTC	CASSEWTSGGGEQFF
TRBV6-1	many	-	TRBJ1-5	TGTGCCAGCAGTGAAACCCCCGGGATTAGCAATCAGCCCCAGCATTTT	CASSETPGISNQPQHF
TRBV9	-	TRBD1	TRBJ2-1	TGTGCCAGCAGCGTACCGACAGGGAACAATGAGCAGTTCTTC	CASSVPTGNNEQFF
TRBV30	-	-	TRBJ1-2	TGTGCCTGGGTGGGGCCGGCTTATGGCTACACCTTC	CAWVGPAYGYTF